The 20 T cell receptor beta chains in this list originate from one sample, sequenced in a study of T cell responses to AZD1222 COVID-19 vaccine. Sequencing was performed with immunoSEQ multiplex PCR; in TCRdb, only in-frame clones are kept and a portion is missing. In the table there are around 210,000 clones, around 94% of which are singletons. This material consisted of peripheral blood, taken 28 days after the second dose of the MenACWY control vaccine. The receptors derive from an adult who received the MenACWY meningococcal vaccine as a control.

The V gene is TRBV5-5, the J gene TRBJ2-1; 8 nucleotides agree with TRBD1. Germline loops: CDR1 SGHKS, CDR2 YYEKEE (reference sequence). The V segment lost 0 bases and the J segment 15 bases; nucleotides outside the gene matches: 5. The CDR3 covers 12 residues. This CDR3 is CASSLAGGDWFF. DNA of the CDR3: TGTGCCAGCAGCTTGGCAGGGGGCGATTGGTTCTTC.

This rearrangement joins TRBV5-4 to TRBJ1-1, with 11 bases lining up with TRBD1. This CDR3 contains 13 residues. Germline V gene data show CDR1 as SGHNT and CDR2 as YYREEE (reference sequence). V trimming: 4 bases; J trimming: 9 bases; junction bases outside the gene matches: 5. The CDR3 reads CASSQDRGRQAFF. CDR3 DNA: TGTGCCAGCAGCCAGGACAGGGGGCGGCAAGCTTTCTTT.

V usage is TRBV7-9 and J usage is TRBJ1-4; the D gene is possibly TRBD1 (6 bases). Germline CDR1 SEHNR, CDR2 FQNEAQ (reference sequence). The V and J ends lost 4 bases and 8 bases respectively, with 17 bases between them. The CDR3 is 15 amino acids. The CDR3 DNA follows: TGTGCCAGCAGCTCCCCAGTGAACAGGGACGAAAAACTGTTTTTT. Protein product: CASSSPVNRDEKLFF.

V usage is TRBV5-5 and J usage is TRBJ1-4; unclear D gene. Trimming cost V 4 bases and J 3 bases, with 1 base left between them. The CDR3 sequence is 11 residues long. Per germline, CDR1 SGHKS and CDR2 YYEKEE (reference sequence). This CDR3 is CASSPNEKLFF. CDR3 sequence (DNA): TGTGCCAGCAGCCCTAATGAAAAACTGTTTTTT.

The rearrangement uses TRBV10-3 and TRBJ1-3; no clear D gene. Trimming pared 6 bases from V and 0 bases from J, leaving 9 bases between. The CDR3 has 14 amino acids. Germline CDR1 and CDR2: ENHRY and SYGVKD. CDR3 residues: CAIRPGISGNTIYF. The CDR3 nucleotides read TGTGCCATCAGGCCCGGCATCTCTGGAAACACCATATATTTT.

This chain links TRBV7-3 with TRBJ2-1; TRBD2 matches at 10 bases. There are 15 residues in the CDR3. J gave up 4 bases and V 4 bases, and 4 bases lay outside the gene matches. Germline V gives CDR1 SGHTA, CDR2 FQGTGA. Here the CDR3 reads CASSSAGGLYNEQFF. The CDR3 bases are TGTGCCAGCAGCTCAGCGGGAGGGCTATACAATGAGCAGTTCTTC.

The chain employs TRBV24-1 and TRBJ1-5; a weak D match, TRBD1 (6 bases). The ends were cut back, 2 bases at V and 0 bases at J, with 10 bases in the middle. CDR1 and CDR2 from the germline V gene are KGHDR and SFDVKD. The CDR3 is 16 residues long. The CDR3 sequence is CATSDSGEGSNQPQHF. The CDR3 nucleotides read TGTGCCACCAGTGATTCAGGGGAGGGTAGCAATCAGCCCCAGCATTTT.

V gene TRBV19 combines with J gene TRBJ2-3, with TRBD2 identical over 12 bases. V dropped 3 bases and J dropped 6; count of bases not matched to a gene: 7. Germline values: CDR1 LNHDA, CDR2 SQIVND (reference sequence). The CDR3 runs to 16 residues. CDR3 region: CASSIFTTSGGDTQYF. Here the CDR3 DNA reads TGTGCCAGTAGTATCTTTACGACTAGCGGGGGTGATACGCAGTATTTT.

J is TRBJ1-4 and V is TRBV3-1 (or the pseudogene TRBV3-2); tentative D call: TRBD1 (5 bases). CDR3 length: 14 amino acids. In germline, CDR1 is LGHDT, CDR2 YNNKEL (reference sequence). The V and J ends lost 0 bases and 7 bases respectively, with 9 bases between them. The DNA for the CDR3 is TGTGCCAGCAGCCAAGAGCCGGGGGTTGAAAAACTGTTTTTT. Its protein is CASSQEPGVEKLFF.

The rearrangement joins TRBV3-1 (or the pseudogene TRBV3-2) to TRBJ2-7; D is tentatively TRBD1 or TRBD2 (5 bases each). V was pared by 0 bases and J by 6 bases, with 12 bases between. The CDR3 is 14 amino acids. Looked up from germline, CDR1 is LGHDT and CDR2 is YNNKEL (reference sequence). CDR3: CASSQDLTGLEQYF. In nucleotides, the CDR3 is TGTGCCAGCAGCCAAGATTTGACGGGGCTCGAGCAGTACTTC.

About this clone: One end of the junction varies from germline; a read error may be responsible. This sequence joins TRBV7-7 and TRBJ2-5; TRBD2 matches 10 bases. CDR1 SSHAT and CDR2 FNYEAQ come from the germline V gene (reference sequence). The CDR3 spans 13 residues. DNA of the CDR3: TGTGCTAGCATGGTAGCGGGAGGAGAGACCCAGTACTTC. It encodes CASMVAGGETQYF.

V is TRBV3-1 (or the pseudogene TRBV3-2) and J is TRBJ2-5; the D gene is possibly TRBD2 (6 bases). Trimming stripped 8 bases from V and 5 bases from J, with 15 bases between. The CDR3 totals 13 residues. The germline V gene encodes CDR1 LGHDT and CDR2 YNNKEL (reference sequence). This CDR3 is CASRRELGETQYF. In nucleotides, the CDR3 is TGTGCCAGCCGGCGGGAACTCGGGGAGACCCAGTACTTC.

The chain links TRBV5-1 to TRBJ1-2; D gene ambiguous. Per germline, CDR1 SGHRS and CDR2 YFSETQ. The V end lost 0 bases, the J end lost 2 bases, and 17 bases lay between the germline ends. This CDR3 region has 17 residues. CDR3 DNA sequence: TGCGCCAGCAGCTTGGCACCAAATTCTAATTTAAACTATGGCTACACCTTC. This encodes CASSLAPNSNLNYGYTF.

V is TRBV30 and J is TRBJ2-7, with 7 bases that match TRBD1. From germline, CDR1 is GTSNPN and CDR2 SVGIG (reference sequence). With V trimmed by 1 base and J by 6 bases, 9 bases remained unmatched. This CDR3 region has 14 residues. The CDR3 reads CAWSAGQSNLEQYF. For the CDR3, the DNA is TGTGCCTGGAGTGCGGGACAGTCTAATCTCGAGCAGTACTTC.

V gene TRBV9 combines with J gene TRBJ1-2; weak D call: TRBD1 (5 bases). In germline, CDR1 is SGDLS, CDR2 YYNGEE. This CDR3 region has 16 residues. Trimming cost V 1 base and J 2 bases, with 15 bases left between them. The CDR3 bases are TGTGCCAGCAGCGTATACCCCAAGCAGGGCAACTATGGCTACACCTTC. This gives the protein CASSVYPKQGNYGYTF. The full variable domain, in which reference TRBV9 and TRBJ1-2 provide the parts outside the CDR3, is DSGVTQTPKHLITATGQRVTLRCSPRSGDLSVYWYQQSLDQGLQFLIQYYNGEERAKGNILERFSAQQFPDLHSELNLSSLELGDSALYFCASSVYPKQGNYGYTFGSGTRLTVV.

CDR3 region: CATSDPDRNTGELFF. Here the CDR3 DNA reads TGTGCCACCAGTGACCCGGACAGGAACACCGGGGAGCTGTTTTTT. V and J are TRBV24-1 and TRBJ2-2, with D possibly TRBD1 on 6 matching bases. The germline V gene has CDR1 KGHDR and CDR2 SFDVKD. The CDR3 covers 15 residues. Between the trimmed V and J ends, which lost 4 bases and 1 base, there was a span of 9 bases.

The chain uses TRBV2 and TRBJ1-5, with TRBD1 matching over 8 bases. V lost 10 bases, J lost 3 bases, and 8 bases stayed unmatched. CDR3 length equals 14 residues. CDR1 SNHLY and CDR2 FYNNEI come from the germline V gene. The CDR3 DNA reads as TGTGCCATTGGGACAGGCCCTTCCAATCAGCCCCAGCATTTT. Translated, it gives CAIGTGPSNQPQHF.

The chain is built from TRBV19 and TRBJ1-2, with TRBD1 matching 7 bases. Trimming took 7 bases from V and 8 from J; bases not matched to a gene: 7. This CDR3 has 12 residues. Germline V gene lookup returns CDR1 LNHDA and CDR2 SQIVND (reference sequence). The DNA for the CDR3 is TGTGCCAGTACCAAGGACAGGCGAGGCTACACCTTC. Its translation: CASTKDRRGYTF.

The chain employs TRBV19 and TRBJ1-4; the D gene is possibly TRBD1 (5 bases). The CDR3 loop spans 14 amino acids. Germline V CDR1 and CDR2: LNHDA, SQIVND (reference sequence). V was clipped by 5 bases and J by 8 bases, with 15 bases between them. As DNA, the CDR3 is TGTGCCAGTAGTGAGGACACCTTGAGGGAAAAACTGTTTTTT. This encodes CASSEDTLREKLFF.

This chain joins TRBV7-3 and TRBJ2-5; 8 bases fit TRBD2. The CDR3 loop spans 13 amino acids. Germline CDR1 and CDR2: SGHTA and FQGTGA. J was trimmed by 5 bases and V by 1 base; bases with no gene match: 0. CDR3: CASSLSGRETQYF. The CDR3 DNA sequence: TGTGCCAGCAGCTTAAGCGGGAGGGAGACCCAGTACTTC.